The 12 T cell receptor beta chains in this list originate from one sample, sequenced in a study of blood T cell repertoires in COVID-19. Method: immunoSEQ multiplex PCR; TCRdb's copy keeps in-frame clones and lacks some. Of fewer than 350,000 clones listed, roughly nine tenths are singletons. Sequenced sample: peripheral blood. The receptors come from a woman in her twenties or thirties with COVID-19, enrolled during active disease.

The rearrangement joins TRBV5-4 to TRBJ1-2, with 9 positions matching TRBD1. Trimming removed 4 bases from V and 7 bases from J; junction bases left unmatched: 8. CDR1 is SGHNT and CDR2 is YYREEE in the germline V gene (reference sequence). The CDR3 runs to 14 residues. The CDR3 loop is CASSPGQGTGGYTF. CDR3 nucleotides: TGTGCCAGCAGCCCCGGACAGGGGACCGGTGGCTACACCTTC.

In this sample, this clone turned up once. This sequence joins TRBV10-3 and TRBJ2-4, with D tentatively TRBD1 (5 bases). The CDR3 has 14 residues. Germline lookup yields CDR1 ENHRY and CDR2 SYGVKD. V was pared by 6 bases and J by 0 bases, with 9 bases between. The CDR3 nucleotides read TGTGCCATCAGCCCCGACAGAGCCAAAAACATTCAGTACTTC. This gives the protein CAISPDRAKNIQYF.

The genes are TRBV9 and TRBJ1-4, with 8 bases fitting TRBD1. This CDR3 contains 15 residues. Germline CDR1 is SGDLS and CDR2 is YYNGEE. J lost 5 bases, V lost 4 bases, and 7 bases had no gene match. The CDR3 region is CASSLRTGINEKLFF. As DNA, the CDR3 is TGTGCCAGCAGCCTAAGGACAGGGATAAATGAAAAACTGTTTTTT.

The gene calls are TRBV7-8 and TRBJ1-3, with D uncertain. This CDR3 comprises 16 residues. CDR1 SGHVS and CDR2 FQNEAQ come from the germline V gene. Trimming cost V 1 base and J 3 bases, with 13 bases left between them. The CDR3 loop is CASSLVMGGGGNTIYF. For the CDR3, the DNA is TGTGCCAGCAGCTTAGTTATGGGAGGCGGTGGAAACACCATATATTTT.

The chain carries TRBV27 and TRBJ1-2; possible D gene TRBD1, 5 bases. Trimming left V 5 bases short and J 3 bases short, with 16 bases between. The CDR3 totals 15 residues. The germline gives CDR1 MNHEY, CDR2 SMNVEV (reference sequence). Here the CDR3 reads CASSPLTEMYYGYTF. CDR3 in DNA: TGTGCCAGCAGTCCACTGACAGAGATGTACTATGGCTACACCTTC.

V and J are TRBV7-2 and TRBJ2-5, with unresolved D. This CDR3 has 13 amino acids. Trimming left V 4 bases short and J 5 bases short, with 11 bases between. CDR1 and CDR2 (germline): SGHTA, FQGNSA. The CDR3 here is CASSSSPGETQYF. CDR3 nucleotides: TGTGCCAGCAGCTCGAGTCCCGGGGAGACCCAGTACTTC.

The V and J genes are TRBV4-1 and TRBJ2-5; 9 bases match TRBD2. The V gene end was trimmed by 4 bases and the J gene end by 3 bases; junction bases not matched to a gene: 9. This CDR3 contains 16 residues. Germline loops: CDR1 MGHRA, CDR2 YSYEKL. As DNA, the CDR3 is TGCGCCAGCAGCCGGTACGGGACTAGCAACGAAGAGACCCAGTACTTC. Its translation: CASSRYGTSNEETQYF.

This clone appeared a single time. The chain combines TRBV12-3 or TRBV12-4 with TRBJ1-6, with D possibly being TRBD1 (5 bases). This CDR3 has 13 amino acids. The germline V and J ends were trimmed by 7 bases and 7 bases, with 11 bases remaining between them. This CDR3 reads CASTLGGNSPLHF. In DNA form, the CDR3 reads TGTGCCAGCACCCTGGGGGGGAATTCACCCCTCCACTTT.

This sequence joins TRBV20-1 and TRBJ1-1; D is unclear. CDR3 size: 13 residues. V was shortened by 3 bases and J by 0 bases, with 8 bases between the two germline ends. Germline lookup yields CDR1 DFQATT and CDR2 SNEGSKA (reference sequence). CDR3 sequence reads: CSASPTVNTEAFF. The CDR3 DNA is TGCAGTGCTAGTCCAACAGTGAACACTGAAGCTTTCTTT.

CDR3 sequence (DNA): TGTGCCAGCAGCTGGGGCGAGACCCAGTACTTC. This gives the protein CASSWGETQYF. The V gene is TRBV7-9, the J gene TRBJ2-5; D may be TRBD1 (5 bases). Germline V CDR1 and CDR2: SEHNR, FQNEAQ (reference sequence). CDR3 length equals 11 residues. V dropped 4 bases and J dropped 5 bases, with 5 bases sitting between them.

The rearrangement uses TRBV28 and TRBJ1-4; D is undetermined. The CDR3 contains 13 residues. The germline V and J ends were trimmed by 4 bases and 5 bases, with 8 bases remaining between them. Looked up from germline, CDR1 is MDHEN and CDR2 is SYDVKM. The CDR3 loop reads CASSSRFNEKLFF. CDR3 DNA: TGTGCCAGCAGTTCCAGGTTCAATGAAAAACTGTTTTTT.

This chain links TRBV5-4 with TRBJ2-5, with D unresolved. Per germline, CDR1 SGHNT and CDR2 YYREEE (reference sequence). V lost 5 bases and J 4 bases, leaving 18 bases between the germline ends. The CDR3 is 15 residues long. The CDR3 protein is CASRRGVAVGETQYF. The DNA for the CDR3 is TGTGCCAGCAGAAGAGGTGTAGCCGTGGGAGAGACCCAGTACTTC. The variable domain in full, completed from reference TRBV5-4 and TRBJ2-5, reads ETGVTQSPTHLIKTRGQQVTLRCSSQSGHNTVSWYQQALGQGPQFIFQYYREEENGRGNFPPRFSGLQFPNYSSELNVNALELDDSALYLCASRRGVAVGETQYFGPGTRLLVL.